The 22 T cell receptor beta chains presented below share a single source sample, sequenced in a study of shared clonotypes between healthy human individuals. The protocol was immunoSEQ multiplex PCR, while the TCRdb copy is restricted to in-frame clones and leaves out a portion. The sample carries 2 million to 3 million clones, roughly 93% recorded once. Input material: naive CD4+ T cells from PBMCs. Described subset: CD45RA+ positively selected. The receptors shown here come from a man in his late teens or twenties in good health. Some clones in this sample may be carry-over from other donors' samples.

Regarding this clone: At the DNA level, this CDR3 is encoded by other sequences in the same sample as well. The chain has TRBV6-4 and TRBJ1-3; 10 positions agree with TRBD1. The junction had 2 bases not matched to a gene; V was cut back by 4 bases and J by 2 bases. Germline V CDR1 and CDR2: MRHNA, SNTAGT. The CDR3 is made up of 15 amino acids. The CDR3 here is CASSAGTGAGNTIYF. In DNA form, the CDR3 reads TGTGCCAGCAGTGCCGGGACAGGGGCTGGAAACACCATATATTTT.

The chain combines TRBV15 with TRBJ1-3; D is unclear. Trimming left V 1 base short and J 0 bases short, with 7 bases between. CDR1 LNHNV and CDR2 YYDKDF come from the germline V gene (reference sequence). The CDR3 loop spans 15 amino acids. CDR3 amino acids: CATSRGVTSGNTIYF. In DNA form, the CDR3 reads TGTGCCACCAGCAGAGGTGTAACCTCTGGAAACACCATATATTTT.

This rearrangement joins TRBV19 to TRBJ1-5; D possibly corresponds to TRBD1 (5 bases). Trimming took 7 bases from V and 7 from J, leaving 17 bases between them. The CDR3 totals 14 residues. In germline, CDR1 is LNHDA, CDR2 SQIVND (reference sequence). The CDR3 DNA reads TGTGCCAGTACCGCACAGGATGACAGCCAGCCCCAGCATTTT. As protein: CASTAQDDSQPQHF.

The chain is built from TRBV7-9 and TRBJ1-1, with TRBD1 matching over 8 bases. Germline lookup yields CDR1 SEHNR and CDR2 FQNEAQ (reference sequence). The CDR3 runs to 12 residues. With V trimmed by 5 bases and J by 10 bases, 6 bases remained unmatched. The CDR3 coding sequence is TGTGCCAGCAGCCCTCAGGGGGCAGGAGCTTTCTTT. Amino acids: CASSPQGAGAFF.

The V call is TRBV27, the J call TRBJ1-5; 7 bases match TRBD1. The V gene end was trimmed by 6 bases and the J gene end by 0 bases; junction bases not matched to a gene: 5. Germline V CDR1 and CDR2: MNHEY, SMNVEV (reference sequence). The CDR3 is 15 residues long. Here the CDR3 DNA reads TGTGCCAGCAGAAGACAGGGAGTTAGCAATCAGCCCCAGCATTTT. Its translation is CASRRQGVSNQPQHF.

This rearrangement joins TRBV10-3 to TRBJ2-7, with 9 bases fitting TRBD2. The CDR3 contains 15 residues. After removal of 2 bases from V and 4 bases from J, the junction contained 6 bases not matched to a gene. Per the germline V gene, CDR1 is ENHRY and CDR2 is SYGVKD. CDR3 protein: CAISETTSGRYEQYF. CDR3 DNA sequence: TGTGCCATCAGTGAGACGACTAGCGGAAGATACGAGCAGTACTTC.

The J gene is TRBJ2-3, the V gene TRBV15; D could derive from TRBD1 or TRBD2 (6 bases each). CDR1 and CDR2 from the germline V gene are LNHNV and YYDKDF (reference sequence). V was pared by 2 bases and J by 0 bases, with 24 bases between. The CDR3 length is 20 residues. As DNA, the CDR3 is TGTGCCACCAGCAGACCAAGAGATGGGGTGGGCGGGACAAGCACAGATACGCAGTATTTT. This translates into CATSRPRDGVGGTSTDTQYF.

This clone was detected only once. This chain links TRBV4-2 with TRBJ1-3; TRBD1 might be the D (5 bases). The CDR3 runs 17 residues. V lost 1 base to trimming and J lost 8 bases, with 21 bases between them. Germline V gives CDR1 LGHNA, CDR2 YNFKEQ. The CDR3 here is CASSQASQGGGVDTIYF. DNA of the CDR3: TGTGCCAGCAGCCAAGCTAGTCAGGGCGGTGGGGTCGACACCATATATTTT.

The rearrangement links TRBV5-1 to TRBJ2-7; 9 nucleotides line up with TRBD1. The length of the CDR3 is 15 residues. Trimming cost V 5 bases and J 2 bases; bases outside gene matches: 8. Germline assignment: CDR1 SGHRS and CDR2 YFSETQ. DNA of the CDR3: TGCGCCAGCAGTCCCAGGACAGGGGTTACCTACGAGCAGTACTTC. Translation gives CASSPRTGVTYEQYF.

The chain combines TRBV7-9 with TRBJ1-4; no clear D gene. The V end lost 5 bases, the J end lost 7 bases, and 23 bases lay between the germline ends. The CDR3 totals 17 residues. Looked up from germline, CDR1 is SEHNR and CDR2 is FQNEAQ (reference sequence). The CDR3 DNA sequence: TGTGCCAGCAGCCCCCTGCAAGGAGCTGGTGGCGGTGAAAAACTGTTTTTT. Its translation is CASSPLQGAGGGEKLFF.

CDR3 coding DNA: TGCGCCAGCAGCTTGGAAGGGTTAGGGGTCGAGCAGTACTTC. Its protein is CASSLEGLGVEQYF. This chain uses TRBV5-1 with TRBJ2-7; D might be TRBD1 (5 bases). Germline V lookup: CDR1 SGHRS, CDR2 YFSETQ. The CDR3 spans 14 residues. The V and J ends lost 0 bases and 6 bases respectively, with 13 bases between them.

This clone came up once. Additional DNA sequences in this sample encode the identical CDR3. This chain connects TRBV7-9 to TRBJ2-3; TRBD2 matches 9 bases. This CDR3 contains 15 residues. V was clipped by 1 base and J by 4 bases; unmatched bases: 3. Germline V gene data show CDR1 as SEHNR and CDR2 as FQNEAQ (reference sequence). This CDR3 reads CASSLEGLAADTQYF. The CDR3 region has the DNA TGTGCCAGCAGCTTAGAGGGACTAGCAGCAGATACGCAGTATTTT.

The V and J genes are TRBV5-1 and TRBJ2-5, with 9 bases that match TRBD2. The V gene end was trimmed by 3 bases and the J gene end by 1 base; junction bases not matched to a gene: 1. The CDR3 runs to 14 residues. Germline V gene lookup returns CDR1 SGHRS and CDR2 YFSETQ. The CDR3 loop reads CASSSREGQETQYF. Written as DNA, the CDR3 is TGCGCCAGCAGCTCGCGGGAGGGCCAAGAGACCCAGTACTTC. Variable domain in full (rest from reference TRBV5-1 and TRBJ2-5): KAGVTQTPRYLIKTRGQQVTLSCSPISGHRSVSWYQQTPGQGLQFLFEYFSETQRNKGNFPGRFSGRQFSNSRSEMNVSTLELGDSALYLCASSSREGQETQYFGPGTRLLVL.

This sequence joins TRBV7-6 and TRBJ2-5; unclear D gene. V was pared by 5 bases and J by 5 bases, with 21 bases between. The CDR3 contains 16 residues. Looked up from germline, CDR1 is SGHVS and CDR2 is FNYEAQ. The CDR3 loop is CASSPRVGSIQETQYF. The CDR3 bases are TGTGCCAGCAGCCCACGGGTAGGCTCGATCCAGGAGACCCAGTACTTC.

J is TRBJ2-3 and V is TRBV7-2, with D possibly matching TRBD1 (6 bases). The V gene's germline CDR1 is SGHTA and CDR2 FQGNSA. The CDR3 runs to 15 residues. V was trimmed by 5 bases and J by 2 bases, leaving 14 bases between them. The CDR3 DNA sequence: TGTGCCAGCAGCCGAGCAGGGGCTACCACAGATACGCAGTATTTT. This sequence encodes CASSRAGATTDTQYF. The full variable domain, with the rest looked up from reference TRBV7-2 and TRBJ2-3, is GAGVSQSPSNKVTEKGKDVELRCDPISGHTALYWYRQSLGQGLEFLIYFQGNSAPDKSGLPSDRFSAERTGGSVSTLTIQRTQQEDSAVYLCASSRAGATTDTQYFGPGTRLTVL.

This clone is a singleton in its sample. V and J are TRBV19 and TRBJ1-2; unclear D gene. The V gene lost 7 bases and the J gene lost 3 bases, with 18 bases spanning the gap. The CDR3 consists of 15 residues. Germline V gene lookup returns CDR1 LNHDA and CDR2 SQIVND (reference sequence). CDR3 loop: CASTAPSRSDYGYTF. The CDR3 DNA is TGTGCCAGTACCGCCCCCTCGAGGTCTGACTATGGCTACACCTTC.

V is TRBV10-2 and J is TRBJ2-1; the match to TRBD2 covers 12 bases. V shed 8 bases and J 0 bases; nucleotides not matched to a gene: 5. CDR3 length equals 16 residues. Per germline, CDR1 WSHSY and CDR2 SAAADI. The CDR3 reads CASRSTSGSSYNEQFF. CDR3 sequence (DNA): TGCGCCAGCCGATCGACTAGCGGGAGCTCCTACAATGAGCAGTTCTTC.

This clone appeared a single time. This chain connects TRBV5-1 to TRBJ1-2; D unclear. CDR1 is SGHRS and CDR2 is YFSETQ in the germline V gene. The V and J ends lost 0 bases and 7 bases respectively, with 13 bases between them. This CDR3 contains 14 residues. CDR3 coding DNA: TGCGCCAGCAGCTTGGAGTCGGGGAGCGGTGGCTACACCTTC. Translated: CASSLESGSGGYTF.

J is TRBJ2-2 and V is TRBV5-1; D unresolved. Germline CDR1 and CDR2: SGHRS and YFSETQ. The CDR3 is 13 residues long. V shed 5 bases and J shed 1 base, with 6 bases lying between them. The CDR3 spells CASRPKNTGELFF. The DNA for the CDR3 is TGCGCCAGCAGGCCGAAGAACACCGGGGAGCTGTTTTTT.

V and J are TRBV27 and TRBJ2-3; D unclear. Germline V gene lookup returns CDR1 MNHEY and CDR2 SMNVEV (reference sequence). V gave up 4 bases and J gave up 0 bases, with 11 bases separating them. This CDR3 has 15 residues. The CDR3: CASSSLRASTDTQYF. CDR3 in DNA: TGTGCCAGCAGTTCCCTTCGGGCTAGCACAGATACGCAGTATTTT.

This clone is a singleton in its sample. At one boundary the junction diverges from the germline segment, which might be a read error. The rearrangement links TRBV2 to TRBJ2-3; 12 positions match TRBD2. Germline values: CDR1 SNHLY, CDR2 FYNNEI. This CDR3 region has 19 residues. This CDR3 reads CASREGLAGSLGGTDTQYF. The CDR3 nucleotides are TGTGCCAGCAGGGAAGGACTAGCGGGATCGCTAGGGGGTACAGATACGCAGTATTTT.

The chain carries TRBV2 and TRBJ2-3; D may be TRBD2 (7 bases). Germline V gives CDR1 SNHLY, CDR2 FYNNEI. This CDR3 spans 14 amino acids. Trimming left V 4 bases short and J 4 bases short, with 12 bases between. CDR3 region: CASSVRGGADTQYF. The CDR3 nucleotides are TGTGCCAGCAGTGTAAGGGGGGGGGCAGATACGCAGTATTTT.